A selection of T cell receptor beta chains follows, all from one sample in a study of cytomegalovirus exposure and HLA in healthy donors. Sequencing used immunoSEQ multiplex PCR; TCRdb keeps in-frame clones, though not all of them. The sample records about 170,000 clones, about nine tenths being singletons. Sequenced: PBMCs. These receptors were taken from a man younger than 30 in good health and CMV-seropositive. Both conserved end residues are part of each CDR3. D genes are given only for firm matches. For some rows the clone size is stated as once, few or many, or as a class when expanded; others skip it.

CDR3 protein	CDR3 DNA	V gene	clone size	D gene	J gene
CASSYRNRGSYEAFF	TGTGCCAGCAGTTACCGGAACAGGGGCTCCTACGAAGCTTTCTTT	TRBV27	once	TRBD1	TRBJ1-1
CASSFRNTGELFF	TGTGCCAGCAGTTTCCGGAACACCGGGGAGCTGTTTTTT	TRBV6-5	.	.	TRBJ2-2
CASGLGQGQETQYF	TGTGCTAGTGGTTTAGGTCAGGGGCAAGAGACCCAGTACTTC	TRBV12-5	.	.	TRBJ2-5
CASSPFDLAGGSMGEQYF	TGTGCCAGCTCACCGTTCGATCTAGCGGGAGGCTCGATGGGGGAGCAGTACTTC	TRBV18	.	TRBD2	TRBJ2-7
CAAALSMYEQYF	TGTGCCGCGGCCCTATCTATGTACGAGCAGTACTTC	TRBV6-1	.	.	TRBJ2-7
CASSPPGTGGNTQYF	TGTGCCAGCTCACCCCCCGGGACAGGTGGAAATACGCAGTATTTT	TRBV18	.	TRBD1	TRBJ2-3
CASSPRGGGTDTQYF	TGCGCCAGCAGCCCCCGAGGAGGGGGCACAGATACGCAGTATTTT	TRBV5-1	once	.	TRBJ2-3
CASSRDRENEQFF	TGTGCCAGCAGCCGTGACAGGGAGAATGAGCAGTTCTTC	TRBV6-5	.	TRBD1	TRBJ2-1
CASSPPGLNTGELFF	TGTGCCAGCAGCCCCCCGGGACTCAACACCGGGGAGCTGTTTTTT	TRBV5-4	.	.	TRBJ2-2
CASSQERLAGEGDNEQFF	TGCGCCAGCAGCCAAGAGAGACTAGCGGGAGAGGGGGACAATGAGCAGTTCTTC	TRBV4-1	.	TRBD2	TRBJ2-1
CASSLGQAGDYGYTF	TGCGCCAGCAGCCTAGGACAGGCTGGGGACTATGGCTACACCTTC	TRBV4-1	.	TRBD1	TRBJ1-2
CASSERGPNEKLFF	TGTGCCAGCAGTGAAAGGGGGCCTAATGAAAAACTGTTTTTT	TRBV6-1	.	TRBD1	TRBJ1-4
CASRGTGMGTEAFF	TGTGCCAGTAGGGGAACAGGGATGGGCACTGAAGCTTTCTTT	TRBV19	.	.	TRBJ1-1
CASSLAGGGSAGELFF	TGTGCCAGCAGCTTAGCTGGCGGGGGAAGCGCCGGGGAGCTGTTTTTT	TRBV7-8	many	TRBD2	TRBJ2-2
CSVMGGFPSYEQYF	TGCAGCGTTATGGGGGGGTTCCCTTCCTACGAGCAGTACTTC	TRBV29-1	.	TRBD2	TRBJ2-7
CASGRTGERSGEAFF	TGTGCCAGCGGCCGGACAGGGGAACGAAGTGGTGAAGCTTTCTTT	TRBV5-4	.	TRBD1	TRBJ1-1
CASSPGLSYEQYF	TGTGCCAGCAGCCCAGGACTCTCCTACGAGCAGTACTTC	TRBV11-2	.	.	TRBJ2-7
CASSELGLAGALETQYF	TGTGCCAGCAGTGAATTGGGTTTAGCGGGAGCGTTAGAGACCCAGTACTTC	TRBV6-1	.	TRBD2	TRBJ2-5
CASSMGGGLAYEQYF	TGTGCCAGTAGTATGGGGGGGGGCTTAGCCTACGAGCAGTACTTC	TRBV19	.	.	TRBJ2-7
CASSLVSGEQYF	TGTGCCAGCAGCTTGGTTTCGGGCGAGCAGTACTTC	TRBV5-6	.	.	TRBJ2-7
CASSQLSNQPQHF	TGTGCCAGCTCCCAACTGAGCAATCAGCCCCAGCATTTT	TRBV18	few	.	TRBJ1-5
CASSATSGTSNEQFF	TGTGCCAGCAGTGCGACTAGCGGGACATCGAATGAGCAGTTCTTC	TRBV6-1	.	TRBD2	TRBJ2-1
CASSYRTSGKETQYF	TGTGCCAGCAGTTACAGGACTAGCGGGAAGGAGACCCAGTACTTC	TRBV6-5	.	TRBD2	TRBJ2-5
CASSFRDRFLETQYF	TGTGCCAGCAGCTTTAGGGACAGATTCTTAGAGACCCAGTACTTC	TRBV11-1	.	TRBD1	TRBJ2-5
CASSQTGYFNYGYTF	TGTGCCAGCAGCCAAACAGGCTACTTTAACTATGGCTACACCTTC	TRBV4-2	.	.	TRBJ1-2
CSVEIAGSSYEQYF	TGCAGCGTTGAGATAGCGGGAAGCTCCTACGAGCAGTACTTC	TRBV29-1	.	TRBD2	TRBJ2-7
CASSVSAGAYEQYF	TGCGCCAGCAGTGTTTCAGCGGGAGCCTACGAGCAGTACTTC	TRBV10-1	few	TRBD2	TRBJ2-7
CASSLDRDRGNEQFF	TGTGCCAGCAGCTTAGACCGGGACAGGGGGAATGAGCAGTTCTTC	TRBV13	.	TRBD1	TRBJ2-1
CASSLRGNTEAFF	TGTGCCAGCAGCTTACGGGGGAACACTGAAGCTTTCTTT	TRBV7-8	many	.	TRBJ1-1
CASSRIAGFTDTQYF	TGTGCCAGCAGTCGAATAGCGGGCTTCACAGATACGCAGTATTTT	TRBV6-6	.	TRBD2	TRBJ2-3